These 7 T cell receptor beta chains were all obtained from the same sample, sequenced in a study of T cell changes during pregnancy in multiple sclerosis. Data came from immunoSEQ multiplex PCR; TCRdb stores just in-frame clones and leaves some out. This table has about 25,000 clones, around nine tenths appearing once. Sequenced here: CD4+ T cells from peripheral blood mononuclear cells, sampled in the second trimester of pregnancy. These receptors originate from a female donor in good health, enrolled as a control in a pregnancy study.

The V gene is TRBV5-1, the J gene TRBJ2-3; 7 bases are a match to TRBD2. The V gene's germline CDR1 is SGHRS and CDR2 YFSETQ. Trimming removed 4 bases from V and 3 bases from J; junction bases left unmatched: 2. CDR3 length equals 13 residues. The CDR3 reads CASSQRETDTQYF. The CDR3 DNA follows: TGCGCCAGCAGCCAGCGGGAAACAGATACGCAGTATTTT. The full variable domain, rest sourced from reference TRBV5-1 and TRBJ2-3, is KAGVTQTPRYLIKTRGQQVTLSCSPISGHRSVSWYQQTPGQGLQFLFEYFSETQRNKGNFPGRFSGRQFSNSRSEMNVSTLELGDSALYLCASSQRETDTQYFGPGTRLTVL.

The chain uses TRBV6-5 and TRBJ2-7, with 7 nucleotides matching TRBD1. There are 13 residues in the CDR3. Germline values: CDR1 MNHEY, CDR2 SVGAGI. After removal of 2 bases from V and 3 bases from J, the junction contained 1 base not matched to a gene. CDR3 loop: CASSYGTDYEQYF. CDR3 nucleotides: TGTGCCAGCAGTTACGGGACAGACTACGAGCAGTACTTC.

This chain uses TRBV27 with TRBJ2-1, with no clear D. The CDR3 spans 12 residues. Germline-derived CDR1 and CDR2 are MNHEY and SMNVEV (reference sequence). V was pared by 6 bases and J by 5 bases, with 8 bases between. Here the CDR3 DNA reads TGTGCCAGCAGGACAACCAACAATGAGCAGTTCTTC. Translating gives CASRTTNNEQFF.

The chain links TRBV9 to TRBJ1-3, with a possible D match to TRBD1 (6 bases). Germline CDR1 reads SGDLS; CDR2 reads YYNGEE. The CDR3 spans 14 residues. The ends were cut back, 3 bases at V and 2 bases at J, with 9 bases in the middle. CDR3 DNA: TGTGCCAGCAGCGCCGGGACACCTGGAAACACCATATATTTT. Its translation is CASSAGTPGNTIYF. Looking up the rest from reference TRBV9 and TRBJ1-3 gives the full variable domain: DSGVTQTPKHLITATGQRVTLRCSPRSGDLSVYWYQQSLDQGLQFLIQYYNGEERAKGNILERFSAQQFPDLHSELNLSSLELGDSALYFCASSAGTPGNTIYFGEGSWLTVV.

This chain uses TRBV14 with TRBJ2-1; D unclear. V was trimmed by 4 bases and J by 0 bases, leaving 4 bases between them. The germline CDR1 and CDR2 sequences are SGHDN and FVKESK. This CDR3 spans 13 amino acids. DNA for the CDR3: TGTGCCAGCAGCCGGAGCTCCTACAATGAGCAGTTCTTC. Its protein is CASSRSSYNEQFF.

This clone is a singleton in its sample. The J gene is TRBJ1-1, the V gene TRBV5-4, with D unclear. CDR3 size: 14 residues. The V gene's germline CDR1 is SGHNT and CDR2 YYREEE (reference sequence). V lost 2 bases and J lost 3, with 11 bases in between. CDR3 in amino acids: CASSLGRGDTEAFF. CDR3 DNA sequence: TGTGCCAGCAGCTTAGGACGGGGAGACACTGAAGCTTTCTTT.

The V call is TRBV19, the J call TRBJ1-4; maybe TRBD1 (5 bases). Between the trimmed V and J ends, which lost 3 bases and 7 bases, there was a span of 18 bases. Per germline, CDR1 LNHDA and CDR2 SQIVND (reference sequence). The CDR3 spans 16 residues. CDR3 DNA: TGTGCCAGTAGTATCTTGGGCCAGGGAGGCAGTGAAAAACTGTTTTTT. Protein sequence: CASSILGQGGSEKLFF.